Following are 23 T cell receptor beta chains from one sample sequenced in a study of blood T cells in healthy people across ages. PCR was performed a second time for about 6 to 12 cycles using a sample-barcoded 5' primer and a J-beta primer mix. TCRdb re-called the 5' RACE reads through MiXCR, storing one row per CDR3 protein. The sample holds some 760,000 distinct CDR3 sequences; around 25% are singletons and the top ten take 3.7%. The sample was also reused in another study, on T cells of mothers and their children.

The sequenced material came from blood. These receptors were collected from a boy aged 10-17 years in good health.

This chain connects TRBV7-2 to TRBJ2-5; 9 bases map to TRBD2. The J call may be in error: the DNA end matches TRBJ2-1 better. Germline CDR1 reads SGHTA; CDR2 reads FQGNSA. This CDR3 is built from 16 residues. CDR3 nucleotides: TGTGCCAGCAGCTTTACGGCGGGAGGGCCGGGGGGTGAGCAGTTCTTC. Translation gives CASSFTAGGPGGEQFF.

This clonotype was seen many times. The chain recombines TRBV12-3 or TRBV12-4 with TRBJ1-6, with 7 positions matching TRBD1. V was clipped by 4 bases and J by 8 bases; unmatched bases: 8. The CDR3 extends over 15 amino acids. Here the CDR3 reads CASSSRQGGDSPLHF. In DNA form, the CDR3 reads TGTGCCAGCAGTTCCCGACAGGGCGGTGATTCACCCCTCCACTTT.

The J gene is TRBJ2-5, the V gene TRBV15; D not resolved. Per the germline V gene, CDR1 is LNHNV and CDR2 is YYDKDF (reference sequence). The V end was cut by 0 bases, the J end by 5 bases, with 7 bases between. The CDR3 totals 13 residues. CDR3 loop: CATSRDVVETQYF. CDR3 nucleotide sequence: TGTGCCACCAGCAGAGATGTGGTGGAGACCCAGTACTTC.

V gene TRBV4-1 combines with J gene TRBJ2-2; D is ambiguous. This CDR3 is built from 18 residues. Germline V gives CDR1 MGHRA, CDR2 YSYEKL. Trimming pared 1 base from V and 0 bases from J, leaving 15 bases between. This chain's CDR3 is CASSQAIMGFTNTGELFF. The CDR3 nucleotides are TGCGCCAGCAGCCAAGCAATTATGGGTTTTACGAACACCGGGGAGCTGTTTTTT.

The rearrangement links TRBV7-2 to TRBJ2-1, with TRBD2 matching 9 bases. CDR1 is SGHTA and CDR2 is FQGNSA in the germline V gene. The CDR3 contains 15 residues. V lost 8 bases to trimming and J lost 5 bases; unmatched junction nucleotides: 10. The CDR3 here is CASPAGTSRNNEQFF. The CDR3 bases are TGTGCCAGCCCGGCCGGGACTAGCAGAAACAATGAGCAGTTCTTC. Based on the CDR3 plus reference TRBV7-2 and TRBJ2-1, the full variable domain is GAGVSQSPSNKVTEKGKDVELRCDPISGHTALYWYRQSLGQGLEFLIYFQGNSAPDKSGLPSDRFSAERTGGSVSTLTIQRTQQEDSAVYLCASPAGTSRNNEQFFGPGTRLTVL.

The CDR3 region has the DNA TGTGCCAGCTCTTCGGTGGGGGGAGGCTACGAGCAGTACTTC. This encodes CASSSVGGGYEQYF. The V gene is TRBV18, the J gene TRBJ2-1; maybe TRBD2 (6 bases). The end of the DNA aligns better with TRBJ2-7, so the J call may be wrong. CDR1 and CDR2 (germline): KGHSH, LQKENI. The CDR3 length is 14 residues.

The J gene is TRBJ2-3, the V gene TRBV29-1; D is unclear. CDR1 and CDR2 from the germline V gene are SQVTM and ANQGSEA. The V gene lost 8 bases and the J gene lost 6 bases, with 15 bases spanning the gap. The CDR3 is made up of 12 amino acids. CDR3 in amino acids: CSPYSEVDTQYF. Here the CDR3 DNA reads TGCAGCCCGTATTCCGAAGTGGATACGCAGTATTTT.

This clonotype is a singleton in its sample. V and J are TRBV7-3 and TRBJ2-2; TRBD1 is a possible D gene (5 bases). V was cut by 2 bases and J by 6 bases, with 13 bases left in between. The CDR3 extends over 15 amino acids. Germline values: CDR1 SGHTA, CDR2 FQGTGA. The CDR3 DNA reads TGTGCCAGCAGCTTAGGGGCAGGGATCTCCGGGGAGCTGTTTTTT. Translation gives CASSLGAGISGELFF. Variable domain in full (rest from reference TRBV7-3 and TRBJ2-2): GAGVSQTPSNKVTEKGKYVELRCDPISGHTALYWYRQSLGQGPEFLIYFQGTGAADDSGLPNDRFFAVRPEGSVSTLKIQRTERGDSAVYLCASSLGAGISGELFFGEGSRLTVL.

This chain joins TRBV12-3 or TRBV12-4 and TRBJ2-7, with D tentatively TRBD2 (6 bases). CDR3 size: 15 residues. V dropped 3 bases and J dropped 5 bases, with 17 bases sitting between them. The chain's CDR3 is CASSFRVRGLNEQYF. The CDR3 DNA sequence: TGTGCCAGCAGTTTCCGCGTGAGGGGACTCAACGAGCAGTACTTC.

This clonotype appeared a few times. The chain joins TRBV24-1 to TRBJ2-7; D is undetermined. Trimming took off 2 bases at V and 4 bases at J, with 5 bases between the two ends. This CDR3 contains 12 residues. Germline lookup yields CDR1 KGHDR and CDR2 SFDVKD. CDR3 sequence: CATSDSSYEQYF. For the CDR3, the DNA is TGTGCCACCAGTGATTCCTCATACGAGCAGTACTTC.

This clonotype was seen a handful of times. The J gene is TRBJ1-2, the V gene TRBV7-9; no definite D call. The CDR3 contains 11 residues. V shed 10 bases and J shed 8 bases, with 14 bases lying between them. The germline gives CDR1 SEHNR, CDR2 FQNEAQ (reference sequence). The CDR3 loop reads CATEIYGGYTF. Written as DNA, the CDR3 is TGTGCCACCGAAATATATGGGGGCTACACCTTC. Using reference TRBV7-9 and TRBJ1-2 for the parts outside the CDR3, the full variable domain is DTGVSQNPRHKITKRGQNVTFRCDPISEHNRLYWYRQTLGQGPEFLTYFQNEAQLEKSRLLSDRFSAERPKGSFSTLEIQRTEQGDSAMYLCATEIYGGYTFGSGTRLTVV.

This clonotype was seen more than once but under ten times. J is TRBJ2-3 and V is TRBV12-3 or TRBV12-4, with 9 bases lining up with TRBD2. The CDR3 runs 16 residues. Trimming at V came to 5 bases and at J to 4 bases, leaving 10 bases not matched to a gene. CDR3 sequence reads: CASSRRPGLAADTQYF. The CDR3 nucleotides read TGTGCCAGCAGTCGCCGTCCGGGACTAGCTGCAGATACGCAGTATTTT.

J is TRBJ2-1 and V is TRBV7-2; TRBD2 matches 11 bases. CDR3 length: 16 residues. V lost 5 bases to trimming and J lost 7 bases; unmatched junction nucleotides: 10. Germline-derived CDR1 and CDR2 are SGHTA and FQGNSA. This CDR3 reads CASSRSSGRPGNEQFF. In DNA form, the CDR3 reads TGTGCCAGCAGCCGTTCTAGCGGGAGGCCCGGGAATGAGCAGTTCTTC.

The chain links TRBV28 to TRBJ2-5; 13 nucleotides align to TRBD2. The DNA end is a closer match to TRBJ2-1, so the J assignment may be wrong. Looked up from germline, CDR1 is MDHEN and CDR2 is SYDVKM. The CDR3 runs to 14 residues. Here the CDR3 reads CASSPRLAGGEQFF. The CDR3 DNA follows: TGTGCCAGCAGTCCCAGACTAGCGGGAGGAGAGCAGTTCTTC.

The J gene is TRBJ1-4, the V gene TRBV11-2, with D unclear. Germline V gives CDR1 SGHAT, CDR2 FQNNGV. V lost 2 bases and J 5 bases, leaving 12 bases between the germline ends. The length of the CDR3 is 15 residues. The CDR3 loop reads CASSLYTTFNEKLFF. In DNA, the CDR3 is TGTGCCAGCAGCTTATACACGACGTTCAATGAAAAACTGTTTTTT.

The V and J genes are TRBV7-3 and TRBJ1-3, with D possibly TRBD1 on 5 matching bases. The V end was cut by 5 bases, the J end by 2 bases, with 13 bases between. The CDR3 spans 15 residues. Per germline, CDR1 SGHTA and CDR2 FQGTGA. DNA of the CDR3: TGTGCCAGCAGCACGCAGGGTCCCACTGGAAACACCATATATTTT. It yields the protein CASSTQGPTGNTIYF.

The CDR3 protein is CASSKSPRTPLHF. As DNA, the CDR3 is TGTGCCAGCAGCAAAAGCCCGAGGACACCCCTCCACTTT. This chain links TRBV21-1 with TRBJ1-6. TRBV21-1 is deemed a pseudogene. CDR3 length equals 13 residues.

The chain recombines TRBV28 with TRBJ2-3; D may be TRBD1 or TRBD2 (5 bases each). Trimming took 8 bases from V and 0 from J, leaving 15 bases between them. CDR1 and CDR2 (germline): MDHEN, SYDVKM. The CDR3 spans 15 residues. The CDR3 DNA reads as TGTGCCAGCCGAGGGGCCTCCCTTAGCACAGATACGCAGTATTTT. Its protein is CASRGASLSTDTQYF.

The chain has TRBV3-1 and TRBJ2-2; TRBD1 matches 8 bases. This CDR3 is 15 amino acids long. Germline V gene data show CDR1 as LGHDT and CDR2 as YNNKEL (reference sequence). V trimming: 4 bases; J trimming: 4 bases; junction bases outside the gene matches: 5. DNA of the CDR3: TGTGCCAGCAGCCTAGGGACAGGAGCCACCGGGGAGCTGTTTTTT. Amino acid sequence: CASSLGTGATGELFF.

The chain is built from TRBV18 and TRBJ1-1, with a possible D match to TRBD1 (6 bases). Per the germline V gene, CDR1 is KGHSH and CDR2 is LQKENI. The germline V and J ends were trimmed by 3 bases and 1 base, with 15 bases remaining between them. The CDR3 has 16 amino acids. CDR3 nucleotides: TGTGCCAGCTCACCCCTTTGGGACACCGAGAACACTGAAGCTTTCTTT. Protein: CASSPLWDTENTEAFF.

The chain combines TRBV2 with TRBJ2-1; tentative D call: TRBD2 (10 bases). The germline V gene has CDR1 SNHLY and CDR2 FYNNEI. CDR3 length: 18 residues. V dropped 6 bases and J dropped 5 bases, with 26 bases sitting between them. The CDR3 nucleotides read TGTGCCAGCAGCGGCGGGACAGGGTACCTAGCGGGGGACAATGAGCAGTTCTTC. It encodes CASSGGTGYLAGDNEQFF. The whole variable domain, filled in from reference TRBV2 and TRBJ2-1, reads EPEVTQTPSHQVTQMGQEVILRCVPISNHLYFYWYRQILGQKVEFLVSFYNNEISEKSEIFDDQFSVERPDGSNFTLKIRSTKLEDSAMYFCASSGGTGYLAGDNEQFFGPGTRLTVL.

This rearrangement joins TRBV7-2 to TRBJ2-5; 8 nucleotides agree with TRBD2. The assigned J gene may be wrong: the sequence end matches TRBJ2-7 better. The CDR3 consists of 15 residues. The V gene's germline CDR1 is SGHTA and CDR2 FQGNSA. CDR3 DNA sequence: TGTGCCAGCAACTTCACCGGGGGGGACTCCTACGAGCAGTACTTC. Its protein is CASNFTGGDSYEQYF.

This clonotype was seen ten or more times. CDR3 DNA: TGTGCCACCAGCAGAGTATCGGCTACACGGAATCAGCCCCAGCATTTT. This codes for CATSRVSATRNQPQHF. The rearrangement uses TRBV15 and TRBJ1-5; D remains ambiguous. The ends were cut back, 1 base at V and 4 bases at J, with 14 bases in the middle. Germline CDR1 is LNHNV and CDR2 is YYDKDF (reference sequence). The CDR3 runs 16 residues.